This note documents a single T cell receptor (beta chain) sequence. These data are taken from a study of T cell clones after liver transplantation. Study overall: Three of the eight recipients were HCV-positive; the rest had non-autoimmune, non-viral transplant indications.

The repertoire was sequenced with immunoSEQ multiplex PCR; TCRdb's copy has only in-frame clones and lacks some. The sample includes approximately 68,000 clones, around 80% of them seen just once. Thawed unstimulated PBMCs were FACS-sorted by CD3, CD4 and CD8 into two populations. The material sequenced was CD4+ T cells from blood, taken before liver transplant. The sequence was collected from a human donor who received a liver transplant.

The CDR3 nucleotides are TGTGCCAGCTCACTAGGCGGGGGCCAGCCCCAGCATTTT. It codes for CASSLGGGQPQHF. V gene TRBV18 combines with J gene TRBJ1-5; D is possibly TRBD1 (6 bases). CDR3 size: 13 residues. V was trimmed by 4 bases and J by 7 bases, leaving 11 bases between them. Germline CDR1 reads KGHSH; CDR2 reads LQKENI.